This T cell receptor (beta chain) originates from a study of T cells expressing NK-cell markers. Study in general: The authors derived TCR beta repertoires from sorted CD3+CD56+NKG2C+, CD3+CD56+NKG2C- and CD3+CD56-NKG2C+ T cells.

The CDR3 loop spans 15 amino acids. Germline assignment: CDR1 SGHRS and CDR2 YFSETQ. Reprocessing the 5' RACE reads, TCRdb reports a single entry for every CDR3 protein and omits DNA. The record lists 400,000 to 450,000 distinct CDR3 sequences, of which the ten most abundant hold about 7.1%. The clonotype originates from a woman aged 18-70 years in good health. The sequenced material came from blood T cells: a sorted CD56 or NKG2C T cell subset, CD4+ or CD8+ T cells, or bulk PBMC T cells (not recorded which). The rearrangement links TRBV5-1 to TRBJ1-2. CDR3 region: CASSLGGEANYGYTF.